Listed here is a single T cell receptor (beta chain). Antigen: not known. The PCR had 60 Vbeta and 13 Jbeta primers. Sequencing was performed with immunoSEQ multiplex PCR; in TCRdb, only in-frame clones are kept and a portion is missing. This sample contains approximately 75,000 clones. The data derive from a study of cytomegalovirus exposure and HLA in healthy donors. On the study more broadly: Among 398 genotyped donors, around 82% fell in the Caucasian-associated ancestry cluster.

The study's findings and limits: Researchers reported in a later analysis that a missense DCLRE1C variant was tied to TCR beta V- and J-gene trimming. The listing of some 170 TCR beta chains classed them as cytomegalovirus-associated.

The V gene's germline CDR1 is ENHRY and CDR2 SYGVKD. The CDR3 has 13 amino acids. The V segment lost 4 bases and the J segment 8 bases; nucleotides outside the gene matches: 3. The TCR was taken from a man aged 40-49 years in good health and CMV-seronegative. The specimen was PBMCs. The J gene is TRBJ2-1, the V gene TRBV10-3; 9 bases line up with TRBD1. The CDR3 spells CAISGTGADEQFF. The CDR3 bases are TGTGCCATCAGTGGGACAGGGGCTGATGAGCAGTTCTTC.